These 30 T cell receptor beta chains originate from one sample sequenced in a study of T cells after yellow fever vaccination. TCRdb processed the 5' RACE reads anew with MiXCR; each CDR3 protein has one entry. Of 450,000 to 550,000 distinct CDR3 sequences in the sample, 21% were seen once. The sample consisted of PBMCs, taken roughly 20 days after the first yellow fever vaccination. The source of these receptors is a man between 18 and 29 years old who received the YFV17D yellow fever vaccine.

This clonotype was detected once. The chain uses TRBV28 and TRBJ2-1; weak D call: TRBD1 (5 bases). This CDR3 region has 14 residues. Looked up from germline, CDR1 is MDHEN and CDR2 is SYDVKM. Trimming took 5 bases from V and 3 from J, leaving 11 bases between them. The CDR3 bases are TGTGCCAGCAGTCCCACGCAGGGCTACAATGAGCAGTTCTTC. This gives the protein CASSPTQGYNEQFF.

This clonotype appeared many times. The chain uses TRBV6-2 or TRBV6-3 and TRBJ2-1, with D perhaps TRBD2 (5 bases). The CDR3 consists of 13 residues. V lost 2 bases and J 5 bases, leaving 7 bases between the germline ends. The germline V gene encodes CDR1 MNHEY and CDR2 SVGEGT. CDR3 loop: CASSYLADNEQFF. The CDR3 DNA follows: TGTGCCAGCAGTTACCTAGCCGACAATGAGCAGTTCTTC.

The table lists this clonotype with a few counts. The chain has TRBV29-1 and TRBJ2-5; the D gene is possibly TRBD2 (6 bases). Per germline, CDR1 SQVTM and CDR2 ANQGSEA. V was clipped by 3 bases and J by 2 bases, with 13 bases between them. The length of the CDR3 is 14 residues. CDR3 region: CSVEGRLKQETQYF. Written as DNA, the CDR3 is TGCAGCGTTGAGGGGAGGCTTAAGCAAGAGACCCAGTACTTC.

The sample holds a few counts of this clonotype. The V call is TRBV4-3, the J call TRBJ2-7; 8 bases align to TRBD1. The V gene's germline CDR1 is LGHNA and CDR2 YSLEER. The CDR3 covers 16 residues. The trim removed 1 base at V and 3 bases at J, leaving 8 bases unmatched. The CDR3 DNA reads TGCGCCAGCAGCCAAGCAACCGGACAGGGAGGCTACGAGCAGTACTTC. This encodes CASSQATGQGGYEQYF.

This clonotype was seen only a few times. The V gene is TRBV27, the J gene TRBJ2-7, with D possibly TRBD2 on 5 matching bases. Germline assignment: CDR1 MNHEY and CDR2 SMNVEV (reference sequence). The CDR3 is 11 residues long. V lost 5 bases and J lost 6, with 8 bases in between. CDR3 sequence reads: CASSHGVEQYF. The DNA for the CDR3 is TGTGCCAGCAGTCACGGGGTCGAGCAGTACTTC.

This clonotype was picked up one time. The chain recombines TRBV3-1 with TRBJ2-2, with D hard to call. The V gene lost 1 base and the J gene lost 3 bases, with 15 bases spanning the gap. The germline CDR1 and CDR2 sequences are LGHDT and YNNKEL (reference sequence). This CDR3 has 17 residues. DNA of the CDR3: TGTGCCAGCAGCCAAGCCCTAGGTCGGGTAGACACCGGGGAGCTGTTTTTT. Amino acid sequence: CASSQALGRVDTGELFF. Full variable domain (outside the CDR3, taken from reference TRBV3-1 and TRBJ2-2): DTAVSQTPKYLVTQMGNDKSIKCEQNLGHDTMYWYKQDSKKFLKIMFSYNNKELIINETVPNRFSPKSPDKAHLNLHINSLELGDSAVYFCASSQALGRVDTGELFFGEGSRLTVL.

In its sample, this clonotype was seen many times. The CDR3 sequence is CASSSGQGLSEAFF. Here the CDR3 DNA reads TGCGCCAGCAGCTCCGGACAGGGACTTTCCGAAGCTTTCTTT. V usage is TRBV5-1 and J usage is TRBJ1-1, with 8 bases lining up with TRBD1. The germline V gene encodes CDR1 SGHRS and CDR2 YFSETQ. V trimming: 3 bases; J trimming: 8 bases; junction bases outside the gene matches: 9. The CDR3 covers 14 residues.

The chain carries TRBV4-1 and TRBJ1-1; maybe TRBD1 (5 bases). This CDR3 has 16 amino acids. The ends were cut back, 0 bases at V and 5 bases at J, with 16 bases in the middle. Germline V CDR1 and CDR2: MGHRA, YSYEKL. CDR3 coding DNA: TGCGCCAGCAGCCAAGATCCCCAGGGTAGGTGGACTGAAGCTTTCTTT. This codes for CASSQDPQGRWTEAFF.

The chain combines TRBV4-1 with TRBJ2-5; no definite D call. CDR3 length: 15 residues. CDR1 MGHRA and CDR2 YSYEKL come from the germline V gene. Trimming took 0 bases from V and 1 from J, leaving 9 bases between them. The CDR3 DNA follows: TGCGCCAGCAGCCAAGATTTCAGTTTCCAAGAGACCCAGTACTTC. This gives the protein CASSQDFSFQETQYF.

This clonotype came up a few times. The chain has TRBV7-2 and TRBJ2-3, with D hard to call. The CDR3 is 15 amino acids. V shed 1 base and J shed 0 bases, with 8 bases lying between them. Looked up from germline, CDR1 is SGHTA and CDR2 is FQGNSA. The chain's CDR3 is CASSLEVDSTDTQYF. The CDR3, as DNA: TGTGCCAGCAGCTTAGAGGTGGATAGCACAGATACGCAGTATTTT.

This clonotype has just a few counts. The CDR3 DNA reads TGTGCCAGCAGAGAAAGAAGACAGGAGCAAGAGACCCAGTACTTC. Translation: CASRERRQEQETQYF. The chain combines TRBV12-3 or TRBV12-4 with TRBJ2-5; tentatively, D is TRBD1 (6 bases). The CDR3 has 15 residues. Trimming removed 6 bases at V and 2 bases at J, with 16 bases between.

This clonotype was detected only a few times. The chain recombines TRBV20-1 with TRBJ2-7; D uncertain. The CDR3 runs to 13 residues. From germline, CDR1 is DFQATT and CDR2 SNEGSKA (reference sequence). Trimming took off 6 bases at V and 0 bases at J, with 12 bases between the two ends. The CDR3, as DNA: TGCAGTGCCACCGGCGAGCACTCCTACGAGCAGTACGTC. Translation: CSATGEHSYEQYV.

This clonotype was seen a handful of times. The rearrangement joins TRBV7-9 to TRBJ2-3; D ambiguous. The CDR3 is 15 amino acids. V was shortened by 5 bases and J by 2 bases, with 14 bases between the two germline ends. Germline assignment: CDR1 SEHNR and CDR2 FQNEAQ (reference sequence). The CDR3 sequence: CASSPPIAYTDTQYF. CDR3 bases: TGTGCCAGCAGCCCCCCCATAGCATACACAGATACGCAGTATTTT.

V usage is TRBV3-1 and J usage is TRBJ1-1, with a weak D call TRBD1 (5 bases). The germline V gene encodes CDR1 LGHDT and CDR2 YNNKEL (reference sequence). The length of the CDR3 is 14 residues. Trimming removed 4 bases at V and 4 bases at J, with 13 bases between. In DNA form, the CDR3 reads TGTGCCAGCAGCCCCCGGGACTCCCTCACTGAAGCTTTCTTT. Residues: CASSPRDSLTEAFF.

This clonotype turned up a few times. The chain has TRBV7-2 and TRBJ1-2, with TRBD1 matching 8 bases. J was trimmed by 3 bases and V by 5 bases; bases with no gene match: 8. This CDR3 is built from 15 residues. Germline V lookup: CDR1 SGHTA, CDR2 FQGNSA. CDR3 sequence: CASSTLQGADYGYTF. CDR3 DNA sequence: TGTGCCAGCAGCACCCTCCAGGGGGCCGACTATGGCTACACCTTC.

V and J are TRBV6-1 and TRBJ1-4, with 7 nucleotides matching TRBD1. This CDR3 is built from 15 residues. Germline loops: CDR1 MNHNS, CDR2 SASEGT. V shed 6 bases and J 5 bases; nucleotides not matched to a gene: 9. The CDR3 DNA reads TGTGCCAGCAGAGACTTCGGACAGGAGAATGAAAAACTGTTTTTT. Amino acids: CASRDFGQENEKLFF.

This chain joins TRBV10-3 and TRBJ1-2, with 8 bases matching TRBD1. The CDR3 has 13 residues. The junction had 8 bases not matched to a gene; V was cut back by 9 bases and J by 5 bases. From germline, CDR1 is ENHRY and CDR2 SYGVKD. CDR3 amino acids: CAITPDRDYGYTF. The CDR3 DNA is TGTGCCATTACCCCGGACAGGGATTATGGCTACACCTTC.

The CDR3 region is CASTETRRPQETQYF. The CDR3 DNA sequence: TGTGCCAGCACCGAAACTCGACGGCCACAAGAGACCCAGTACTTC. The genes are TRBV7-9 and TRBJ2-5; D is undetermined. Germline CDR1 reads SEHNR; CDR2 reads FQNEAQ (reference sequence). The CDR3 length is 15 residues. Trimming cost V 7 bases and J 2 bases, with 17 bases left between them.

At least ten counts were recorded for this clonotype. The rearrangement links TRBV5-1 to TRBJ2-2; TRBD1 matches at 7 bases. Unmatched junction bases numbered 3, after V lost 4 bases and J lost 6 bases. CDR3 length: 13 amino acids. Germline lookup yields CDR1 SGHRS and CDR2 YFSETQ. CDR3 region: CASSPDRAGELFF. CDR3 nucleotide sequence: TGCGCCAGCAGCCCCGACAGGGCCGGGGAGCTGTTTTTT. The variable domain in full, completed from reference TRBV5-1 and TRBJ2-2, reads KAGVTQTPRYLIKTRGQQVTLSCSPISGHRSVSWYQQTPGQGLQFLFEYFSETQRNKGNFPGRFSGRQFSNSRSEMNVSTLELGDSALYLCASSPDRAGELFFGEGSRLTVL.

The rearrangement uses TRBV27 and TRBJ2-1, with 7 bases lining up with TRBD2. With 5 bases clipped from V and 5 bases from J, the junction kept 9 bases outside the gene matches. This CDR3 region has 15 residues. Germline V lookup: CDR1 MNHEY, CDR2 SMNVEV (reference sequence). CDR3 region: CASSPQLRGDNEQFF. The CDR3 nucleotides are TGTGCCAGCAGTCCGCAGCTTCGGGGGGACAATGAGCAGTTCTTC.

The rearrangement uses TRBV7-6 and TRBJ2-5, with 8 bases that match TRBD2. V dropped 3 bases and J dropped 5; count of bases not matched to a gene: 8. Germline CDR1 and CDR2: SGHVS and FNYEAQ. The CDR3 contains 15 residues. The CDR3 coding sequence is TGTGCCAGCAGCTTCACCGGGGGGGCCGGGGAGACCCAGTACTTC. The encoded protein is CASSFTGGAGETQYF.

In its sample, this clonotype ranks as medium-sized. The V and J genes are TRBV4-1 and TRBJ2-5, with D maybe TRBD2 (5 bases). This CDR3 contains 16 residues. The V end was cut by 1 base, the J end by 2 bases, with 14 bases between. Germline V gives CDR1 MGHRA, CDR2 YSYEKL. CDR3 bases: TGCGCCAGCAGCCAAGGCGCCGGGATCACACAAGAGACCCAGTACTTC. This encodes CASSQGAGITQETQYF.

The J gene is TRBJ2-7, the V gene TRBV20-1; D not certain. The CDR3 totals 12 residues. V lost 4 bases, J lost 2 bases, and 9 bases lay in between. Germline CDR1 DFQATT, CDR2 SNEGSKA (reference sequence). The CDR3 is CSATDTTYEQYV. The CDR3 region has the DNA TGCAGTGCTACCGACACTACCTACGAGCAGTACGTC.

This clonotype was counted many times. This chain joins TRBV10-2 and TRBJ2-7; 7 bases agree with TRBD1. Germline CDR1 reads WSHSY; CDR2 reads SAAADI. Unmatched junction bases numbered 3, after V lost 8 bases and J lost 5 bases. This CDR3 is built from 11 residues. CDR3 region: CASGQDDEQYF. For the CDR3, the DNA is TGCGCCAGCGGACAGGACGACGAGCAGTACTTC.

The V call is TRBV3-1, the J call TRBJ2-5; D may be TRBD2 (6 bases). The CDR3 has 15 residues. Deletions cut 3 bases from V and 3 bases from J, with 14 bases between. From germline, CDR1 is LGHDT and CDR2 YNNKEL (reference sequence). The CDR3, as DNA: TGTGCCAGCAGCCATCCCCGCGGAGGGGAAGAGACCCAGTACTTC. It encodes CASSHPRGGEETQYF.

In its sample, this clonotype was seen a few times. The chain joins TRBV4-1 to TRBJ1-1, with TRBD1 as a possible D gene (5 bases). CDR1 and CDR2 (germline): MGHRA, YSYEKL. V was shortened by 1 base and J by 3 bases, with 12 bases between the two germline ends. CDR3 size: 15 residues. DNA of the CDR3: TGCGCCAGCAGCCAAGTGTCGGGGGAGGACACTGAAGCTTTCTTT. Amino acids: CASSQVSGEDTEAFF.

There are many counts of this clonotype. This chain uses TRBV29-1 with TRBJ2-4; possibly TRBD1 or TRBD2 for D (5 bases each). The CDR3 loop spans 11 amino acids. Looked up from germline, CDR1 is SQVTM and CDR2 is ANQGSEA. The ends were cut back, 7 bases at V and 5 bases at J, with 9 bases in the middle. The CDR3 region is CSGWDQNIQYF. As DNA, the CDR3 is TGCAGCGGTTGGGACCAAAACATTCAGTACTTC.

CDR3 bases: TGTGCCATCAGTGAGCGGGACAGGGCGGCGGAGACCCAGTACTTC. Amino acid sequence: CAISERDRAAETQYF. The chain is built from TRBV10-3 and TRBJ2-5, with 9 positions matching TRBD1. Germline V lookup: CDR1 ENHRY, CDR2 SYGVKD. V shed 2 bases and J 5 bases; nucleotides not matched to a gene: 6. There are 15 residues in the CDR3.

This clonotype came up a few times. The chain uses TRBV4-3 and TRBJ2-1; 11 bases are a match to TRBD2. The CDR3 is made up of 16 amino acids. Losses at the gene ends were 3 bases for V and 2 bases for J; bases not matched to a gene: 3. Germline loops: CDR1 LGHNA, CDR2 YSLEER. The CDR3 protein is CASSQFSGGAYNEQFF. The CDR3 DNA is TGCGCCAGCAGCCAGTTTAGCGGGGGGGCCTACAATGAGCAGTTCTTC.

This chain connects TRBV7-2 to TRBJ1-3; D might be TRBD1 (6 bases). Germline lookup yields CDR1 SGHTA and CDR2 FQGNSA. There are 16 residues in the CDR3. Trimming removed 5 bases at V and 0 bases at J, with 14 bases between. The CDR3 sequence: CASSPPGQSSGNTIYF. The CDR3 coding sequence is TGTGCCAGCAGCCCCCCCGGACAGAGCTCTGGAAACACCATATATTTT.